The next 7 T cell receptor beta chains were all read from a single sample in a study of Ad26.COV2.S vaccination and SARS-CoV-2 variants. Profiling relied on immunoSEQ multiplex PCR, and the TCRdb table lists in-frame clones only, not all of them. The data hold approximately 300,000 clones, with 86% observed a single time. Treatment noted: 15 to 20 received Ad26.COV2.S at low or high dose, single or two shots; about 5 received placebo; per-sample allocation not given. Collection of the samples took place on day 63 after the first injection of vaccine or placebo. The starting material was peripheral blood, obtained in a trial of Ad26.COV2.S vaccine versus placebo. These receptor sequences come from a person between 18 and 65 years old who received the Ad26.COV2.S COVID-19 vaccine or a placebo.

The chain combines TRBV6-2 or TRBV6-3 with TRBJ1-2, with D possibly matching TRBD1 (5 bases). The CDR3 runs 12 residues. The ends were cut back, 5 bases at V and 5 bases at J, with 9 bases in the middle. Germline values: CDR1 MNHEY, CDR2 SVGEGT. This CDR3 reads CASSQQVYGYTF. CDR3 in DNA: TGTGCCAGCAGTCAACAGGTATATGGCTACACCTTC.

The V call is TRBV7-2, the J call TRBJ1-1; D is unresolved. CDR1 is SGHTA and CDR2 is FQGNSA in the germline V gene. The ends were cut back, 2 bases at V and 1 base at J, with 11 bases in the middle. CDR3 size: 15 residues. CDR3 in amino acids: CASSLSTGTNTEAFF. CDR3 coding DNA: TGTGCCAGCAGCTTATCGACGGGAACGAACACTGAAGCTTTCTTT. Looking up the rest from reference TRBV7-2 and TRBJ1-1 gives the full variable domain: GAGVSQSPSNKVTEKGKDVELRCDPISGHTALYWYRQSLGQGLEFLIYFQGNSAPDKSGLPSDRFSAERTGGSVSTLTIQRTQQEDSAVYLCASSLSTGTNTEAFFGQGTRLTVV.

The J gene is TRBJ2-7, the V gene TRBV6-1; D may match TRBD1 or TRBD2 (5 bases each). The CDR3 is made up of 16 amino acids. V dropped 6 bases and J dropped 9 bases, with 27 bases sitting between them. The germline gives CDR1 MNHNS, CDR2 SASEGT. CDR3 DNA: TGTGCCAGCAGCGAACGGACCGGGACGGCTCGGAATCGGCAGTACTTC. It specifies CASSERTGTARNRQYF.

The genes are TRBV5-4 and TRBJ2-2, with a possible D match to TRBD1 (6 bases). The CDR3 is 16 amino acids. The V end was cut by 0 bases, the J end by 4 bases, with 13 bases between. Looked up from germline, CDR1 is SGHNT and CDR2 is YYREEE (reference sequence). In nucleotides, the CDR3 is TGTGCCAGCAGCTTGGCTCAGACAGGTTCCACCGGGGAGCTGTTTTTT. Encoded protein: CASSLAQTGSTGELFF.

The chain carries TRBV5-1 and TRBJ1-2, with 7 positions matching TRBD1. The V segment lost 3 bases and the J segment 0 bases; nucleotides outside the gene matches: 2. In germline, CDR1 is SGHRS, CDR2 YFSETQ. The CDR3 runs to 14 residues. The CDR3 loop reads CASSWGQSNYGYTF. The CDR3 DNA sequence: TGCGCCAGCAGCTGGGGACAGTCTAACTATGGCTACACCTTC.

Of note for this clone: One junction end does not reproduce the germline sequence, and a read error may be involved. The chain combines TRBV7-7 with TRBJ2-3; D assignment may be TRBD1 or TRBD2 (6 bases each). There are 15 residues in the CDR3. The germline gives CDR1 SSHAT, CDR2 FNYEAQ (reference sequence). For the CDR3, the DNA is TGTGCTAGCAGCCCCTCCGGGGGCGGACGAGATACGCAGTATTTT. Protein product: CASSPSGGGRDTQYF.

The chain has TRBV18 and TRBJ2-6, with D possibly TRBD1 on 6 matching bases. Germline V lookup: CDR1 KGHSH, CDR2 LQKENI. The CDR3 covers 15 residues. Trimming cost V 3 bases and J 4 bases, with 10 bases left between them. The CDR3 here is CASSPTGFGANVLTF. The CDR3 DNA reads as TGTGCCAGCTCACCCACAGGGTTCGGGGCCAACGTCCTGACTTTC. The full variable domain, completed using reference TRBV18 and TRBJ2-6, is NAGVMQNPRHLVRRRGQEARLRCSPMKGHSHVYWYRQLPEEGLKFMVYLQKENIIDESGMPKERFSAEFPKEGPSILRIQQVVRGDSAAYFCASSPTGFGANVLTFGAGSRLTVL.